The entry below gives a single T cell receptor beta chain sequence along with its context. Antigen unknown. Unique molecular identifiers were built into the TCRbeta library. From the PCR reads, TCRdb called clonotypes with MiXCR, one entry per CDR3 protein. The repertoire holds fewer than 350,000 distinct CDR3 sequences, roughly 8.2% seen once, with approximately 9% in the top ten. V was clipped by 2 bases and J by 2 bases; unmatched bases: 4. The CDR3 runs to 16 residues. CDR1 is SGHRS, CDR2 YFSETQ, per germline. The source of the sample is a study of T-cell reconstitution after alpha-beta-depleted transplantation in children. General study results and limits: Reportedly, only several hundred clones from non-depleted graft cells drove alpha-beta T-cell counts at about two months. After one year, T-cell counts and TCRbeta diversity mostly came from new T cells. Surviving recipient cells, namely T cells and thymic progenitors, were the source of high day-60 TCRbeta diversity in some patients.

The sequence was collected from a female patient between 2 and 15 years old who had a stem cell transplant for Fanconi anemia, so the T cells may come from the graft donor. The chain links TRBV5-1 to TRBJ2-5; 12 bases line up with TRBD2. The sequences come from peripheral blood, collected 360 days after TCRalphabeta/CD19-depleted stem cell transplant. The CDR3 region is CASSFLGLAGQETQYF. Written as DNA, the CDR3 is TGCGCCAGCAGCTTCCTCGGACTAGCGGGACAAGAGACCCAGTACTTC.